The 5 T cell receptor beta chains below all came from one sample that was sequenced in a study of shared clonotypes between healthy human individuals. Sequencing was performed with immunoSEQ multiplex PCR; in TCRdb, only in-frame clones are kept and a portion is missing. The sample records around 430,000 clones, 70% to 80% being singletons. The sequenced sample consisted of PBMCs. The receptor set was obtained from a woman between 40 and 55 years old in good health. Some clones in this sample may be carry-over from other donors' samples.

The chain links TRBV9 to TRBJ2-2; D perhaps matches TRBD2 (5 bases). Per the germline V gene, CDR1 is SGDLS and CDR2 is YYNGEE. Trimming pared 4 bases from V and 4 bases from J, leaving 14 bases between. The CDR3 sequence is 15 residues long. Written as DNA, the CDR3 is TGTGCCAGCAGCAAAAGGGAGCCTCGCACCGGGGAGCTGTTTTTT. Translation: CASSKREPRTGELFF.

The chain employs TRBV28 and TRBJ2-1; D is undetermined. From germline, CDR1 is MDHEN and CDR2 SYDVKM. Trimming removed 3 bases from V and 8 bases from J, with 11 bases in between. CDR3 size: 13 residues. In nucleotides, the CDR3 is TGTGCCAGCAGTTTTAGGCTAGTTTATGAGCAGTTCTTC. Residues: CASSFRLVYEQFF.

As concerns this clone: The sample has other DNA sequences that encode this CDR3 too. The chain carries TRBV7-9 and TRBJ1-5; weak D call: TRBD1 (5 bases). The V gene lost 1 base and the J gene lost 2 bases, with 9 bases spanning the gap. The CDR3 covers 15 residues. CDR1 is SEHNR, CDR2 FQNEAQ, per germline (reference sequence). CDR3 sequence: CASSLGTLGNQPQHF. In nucleotides, the CDR3 is TGTGCCAGCAGCTTAGGGACACTTGGCAATCAGCCCCAGCATTTT.

This chain uses TRBV6-1 with TRBJ2-7; TRBD1 matches 9 bases. From germline, CDR1 is MNHNS and CDR2 SASEGT. V shed 6 bases, J shed 2 bases, and the junction held 2 bases outside the gene matches. The CDR3 length is 13 residues. CDR3 protein: CASSRDRAYEQYF. CDR3 DNA sequence: TGTGCCAGCAGCCGGGACAGGGCCTACGAGCAGTACTTC.

This chain connects TRBV4-3 to TRBJ1-2, with no clear D. The CDR3 consists of 12 residues. The germline gives CDR1 LGHNA, CDR2 YSLEER. Trimming shortened V by 1 base and J by 4 bases, and 4 bases separated the two germline ends. The CDR3 DNA follows: TGCGCCAGCAGCCAAGTTGTCTATGGCTACACCTTC. Its protein is CASSQVVYGYTF.